This TCR beta chain derives from a study of chemoradiotherapy in HPV16-positive cancers. Whole-study context: Candidate HPV-specific clones and shared TCR motifs came from two HPV16-positive patients. Regarding the study as a whole: In HPV16-positive patients, HPV-responsive T-cell expansion tracked better recurrence-free survival.

V was pared by 5 bases and J by 6 bases, with 8 bases of the junction left unmatched. Germline CDR1 KGHSH, CDR2 LQKENI. This CDR3 is built from 14 residues. Concerning this clone itself: What it recognizes is unknown.

The data were produced by immunoSEQ multiplex PCR, yet TCRdb's version contains in-frame clones alone and is incomplete. The sample records tens of thousands of clones, approximately 87% being singletons. The source of this sequence is a human donor with HPV-associated anogenital cancer. Source: blood, taken from a patient who underwent chemoradiotherapy. The rearrangement links TRBV18 to TRBJ1-2; TRBD1 agrees at 8 bases. The CDR3 DNA sequence: TGTGCCAGCTCAAAGGGACAGGATAGCGATGGCTACACCTTC. As protein: CASSKGQDSDGYTF.